The 3 T cell receptor beta chains reported below all come from one sample, sequenced in a study of identical twins. One entry per CDR3 protein results from TCRdb running MiXCR on the 5' RACE reads. This table has around 1.7 million distinct CDR3 sequences, less than 35% appearing once. The material sequenced was cord blood. The receptors come from a newborn girl in good health.

This chain uses TRBV20-1 with TRBJ2-3; TRBD2 matches 12 bases. V was pared by 1 base and J by 5 bases, with 4 bases of the junction left unmatched. Germline V gene sequence: CDR1 DFQATT, CDR2 SNEGSKA (reference sequence). The CDR3 sequence is 15 residues long. For the CDR3, the DNA is TGCAGTGCTAGAGCCCCGACTAGCGGGAGAGATACGCAGTATTTT. It specifies CSARAPTSGRDTQYF.

This clonotype was seen more than once but under ten times. The chain has TRBV10-3 and TRBJ1-1, with TRBD1 as a possible D gene (5 bases). From germline, CDR1 is ENHRY and CDR2 SYGVKD. V lost 4 bases and J 4 bases, leaving 13 bases between the germline ends. The CDR3 totals 14 residues. CDR3 residues: CAISGTGGSTEAFF. CDR3 sequence (DNA): TGTGCCATCAGTGGTACGGGGGGAAGCACTGAAGCTTTCTTT.

This chain links TRBV20-1 with TRBJ1-2; no reliable D call. The ends were cut back, 6 bases at V and 4 bases at J, with 12 bases in the middle. Germline V lookup: CDR1 DFQATT, CDR2 SNEGSKA (reference sequence). This CDR3 comprises 12 residues. The CDR3 here is CSARRAPYGYTF. The DNA for the CDR3 is TGCAGTGCCAGGAGGGCTCCCTATGGCTACACCTTC.